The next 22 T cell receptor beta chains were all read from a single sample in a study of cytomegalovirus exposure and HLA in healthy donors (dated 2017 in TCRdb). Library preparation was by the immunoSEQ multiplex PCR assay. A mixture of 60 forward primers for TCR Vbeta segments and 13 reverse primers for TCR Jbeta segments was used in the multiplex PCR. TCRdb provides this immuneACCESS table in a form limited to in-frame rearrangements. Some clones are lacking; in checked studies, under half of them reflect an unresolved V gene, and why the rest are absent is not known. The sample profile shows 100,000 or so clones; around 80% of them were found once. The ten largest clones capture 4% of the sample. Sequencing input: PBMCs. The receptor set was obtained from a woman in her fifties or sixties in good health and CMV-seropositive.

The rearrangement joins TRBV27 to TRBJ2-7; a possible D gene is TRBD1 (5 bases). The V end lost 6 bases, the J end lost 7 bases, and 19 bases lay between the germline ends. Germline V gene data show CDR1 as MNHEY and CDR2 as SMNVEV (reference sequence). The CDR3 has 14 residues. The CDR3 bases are TGTGCCAGCAGCCCTCTACCAGGGATTCGGGAGCAGTACTTC. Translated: CASSPLPGIREQYF.

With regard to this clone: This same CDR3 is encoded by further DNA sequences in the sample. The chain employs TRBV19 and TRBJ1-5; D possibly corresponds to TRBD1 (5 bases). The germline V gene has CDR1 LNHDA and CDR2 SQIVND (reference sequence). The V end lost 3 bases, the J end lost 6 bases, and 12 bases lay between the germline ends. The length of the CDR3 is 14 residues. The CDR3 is CASSIKQGPQPQHF. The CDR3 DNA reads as TGTGCCAGTAGTATCAAGCAGGGTCCTCAGCCCCAGCATTTT.

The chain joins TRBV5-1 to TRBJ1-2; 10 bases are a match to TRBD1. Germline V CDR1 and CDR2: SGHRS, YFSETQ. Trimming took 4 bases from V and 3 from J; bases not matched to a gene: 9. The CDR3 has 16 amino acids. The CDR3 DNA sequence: TGCGCCAGCAGCATTTTGGGACAGGGGTTAGACTATGGCTACACCTTC. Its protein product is CASSILGQGLDYGYTF. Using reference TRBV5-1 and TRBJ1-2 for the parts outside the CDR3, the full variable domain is KAGVTQTPRYLIKTRGQQVTLSCSPISGHRSVSWYQQTPGQGLQFLFEYFSETQRNKGNFPGRFSGRQFSNSRSEMNVSTLELGDSALYLCASSILGQGLDYGYTFGSGTRLTVV.

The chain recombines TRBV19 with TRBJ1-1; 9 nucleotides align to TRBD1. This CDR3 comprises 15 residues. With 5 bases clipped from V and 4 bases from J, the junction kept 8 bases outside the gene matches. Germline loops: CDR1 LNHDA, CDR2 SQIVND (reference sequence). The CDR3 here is CASSPWDREVTEAFF. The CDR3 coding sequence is TGTGCCAGTAGTCCTTGGGACAGGGAAGTCACTGAAGCTTTCTTT.

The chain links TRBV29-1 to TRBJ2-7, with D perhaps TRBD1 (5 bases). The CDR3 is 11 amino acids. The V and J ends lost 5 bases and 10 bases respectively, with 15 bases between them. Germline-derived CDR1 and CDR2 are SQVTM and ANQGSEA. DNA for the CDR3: TGCAGCGTTTTTTCAGGGCACCAACAGTACTTC. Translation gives CSVFSGHQQYF.

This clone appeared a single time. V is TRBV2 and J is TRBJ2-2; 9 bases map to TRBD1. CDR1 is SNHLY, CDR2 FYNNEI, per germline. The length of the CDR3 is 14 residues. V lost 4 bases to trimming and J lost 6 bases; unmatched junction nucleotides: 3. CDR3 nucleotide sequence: TGTGCCAGCAGTGTGGACAGGGGCCCCGGGGAGCTGTTTTTT. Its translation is CASSVDRGPGELFF.

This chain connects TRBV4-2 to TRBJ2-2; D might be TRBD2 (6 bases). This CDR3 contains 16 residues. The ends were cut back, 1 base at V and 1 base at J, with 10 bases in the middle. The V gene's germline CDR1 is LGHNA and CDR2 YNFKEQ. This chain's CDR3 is CASSQAAGGNTGELFF. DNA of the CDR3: TGTGCCAGCAGCCAAGCCGCCGGGGGGAACACCGGGGAGCTGTTTTTT.

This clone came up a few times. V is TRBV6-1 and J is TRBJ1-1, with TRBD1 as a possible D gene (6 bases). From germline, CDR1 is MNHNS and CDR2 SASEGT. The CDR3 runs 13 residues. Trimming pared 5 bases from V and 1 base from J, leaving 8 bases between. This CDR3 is CASSSTGNTEAFF. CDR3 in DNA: TGTGCCAGCAGTTCGACAGGGAACACTGAAGCTTTCTTT.

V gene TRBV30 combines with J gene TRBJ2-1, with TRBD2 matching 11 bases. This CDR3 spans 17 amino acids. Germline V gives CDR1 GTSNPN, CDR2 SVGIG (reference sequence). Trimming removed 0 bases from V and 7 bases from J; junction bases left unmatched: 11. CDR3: CAWSVRVGSGGENEQFF. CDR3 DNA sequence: TGTGCCTGGAGTGTAAGGGTGGGTAGCGGGGGGGAAAATGAGCAGTTCTTC. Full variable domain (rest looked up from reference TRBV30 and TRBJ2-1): SQTIHQWPATLVQPVGSPLSLECTVEGTSNPNLYWYRQAAGRGLQLLFYSVGIGQISSEVPQNLSASRPQDRQFILSSKKLLLSDSGFYLCAWSVRVGSGGENEQFFGPGTRLTVL.

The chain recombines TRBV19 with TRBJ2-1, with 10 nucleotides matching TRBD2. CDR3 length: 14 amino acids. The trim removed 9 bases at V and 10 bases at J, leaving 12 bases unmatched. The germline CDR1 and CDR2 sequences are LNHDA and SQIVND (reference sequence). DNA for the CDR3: TGTGCCAGCAATCCTAGCGGGAGAAGTGAGGAGCAGTTCTTC. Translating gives CASNPSGRSEEQFF. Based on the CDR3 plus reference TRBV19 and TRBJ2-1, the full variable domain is DGGITQSPKYLFRKEGQNVTLSCEQNLNHDAMYWYRQDPGQGLRLIYYSQIVNDFQKGDIAEGYSVSREKKESFPLTVTSAQKNPTAFYLCASNPSGRSEEQFFGPGTRLTVL.

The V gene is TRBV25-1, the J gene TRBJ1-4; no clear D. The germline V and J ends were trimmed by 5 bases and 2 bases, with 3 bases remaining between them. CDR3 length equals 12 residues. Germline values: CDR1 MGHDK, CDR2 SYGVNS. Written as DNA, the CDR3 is TGTGCCAGCAGTCTTACTAATGAAAAACTGTTTTTT. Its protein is CASSLTNEKLFF.

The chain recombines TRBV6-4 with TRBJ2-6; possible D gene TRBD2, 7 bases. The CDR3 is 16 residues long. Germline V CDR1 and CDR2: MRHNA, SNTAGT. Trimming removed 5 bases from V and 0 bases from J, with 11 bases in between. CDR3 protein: CASSWEGGSGANVLTF. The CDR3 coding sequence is TGTGCCAGCAGTTGGGAGGGGGGCTCTGGGGCCAACGTCCTGACTTTC.

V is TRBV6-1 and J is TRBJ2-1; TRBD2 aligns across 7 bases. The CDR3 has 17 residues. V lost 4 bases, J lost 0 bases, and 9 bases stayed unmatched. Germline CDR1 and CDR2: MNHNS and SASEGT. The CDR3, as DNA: TGTGCCAGCAGTGGAAGCGGGGTTCTTTTCTCCTACAATGAGCAGTTCTTC. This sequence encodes CASSGSGVLFSYNEQFF.

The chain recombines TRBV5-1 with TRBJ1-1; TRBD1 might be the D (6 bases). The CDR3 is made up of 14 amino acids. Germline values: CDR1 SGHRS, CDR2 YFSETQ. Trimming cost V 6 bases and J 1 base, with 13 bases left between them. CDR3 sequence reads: CASTPTGGNTEAFF. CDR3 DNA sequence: TGCGCCAGCACCCCGACAGGAGGGAACACTGAAGCTTTCTTT.

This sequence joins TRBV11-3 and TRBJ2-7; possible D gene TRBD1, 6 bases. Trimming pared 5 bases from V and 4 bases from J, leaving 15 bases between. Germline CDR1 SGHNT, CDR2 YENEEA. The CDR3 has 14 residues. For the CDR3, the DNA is TGTGCCAGCAGCCCATGGGACAAACCTTACGAGCAGTACTTC. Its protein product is CASSPWDKPYEQYF.

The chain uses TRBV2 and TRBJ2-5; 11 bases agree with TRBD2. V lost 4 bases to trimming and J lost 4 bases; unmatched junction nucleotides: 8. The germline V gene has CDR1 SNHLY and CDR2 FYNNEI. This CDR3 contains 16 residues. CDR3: CASSGSTSGAGETQYF. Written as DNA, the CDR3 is TGTGCCAGCAGTGGGTCGACTAGCGGGGCGGGAGAGACCCAGTACTTC.

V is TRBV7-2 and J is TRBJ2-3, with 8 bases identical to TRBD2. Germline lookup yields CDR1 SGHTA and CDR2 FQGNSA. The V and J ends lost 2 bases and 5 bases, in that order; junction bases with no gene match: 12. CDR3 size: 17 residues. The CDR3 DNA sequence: TGTGCCAGCAGCTTATCACTAGCGGCGGCATTTGGAGATACGCAGTATTTT. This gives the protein CASSLSLAAAFGDTQYF.

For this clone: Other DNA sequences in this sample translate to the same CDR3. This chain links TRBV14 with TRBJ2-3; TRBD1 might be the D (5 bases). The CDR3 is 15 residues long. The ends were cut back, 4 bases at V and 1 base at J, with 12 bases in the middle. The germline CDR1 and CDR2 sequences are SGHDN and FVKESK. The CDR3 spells CASSLSLGRTDTQYF. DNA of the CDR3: TGTGCCAGCAGCCTATCCTTGGGGCGCACAGATACGCAGTATTTT.

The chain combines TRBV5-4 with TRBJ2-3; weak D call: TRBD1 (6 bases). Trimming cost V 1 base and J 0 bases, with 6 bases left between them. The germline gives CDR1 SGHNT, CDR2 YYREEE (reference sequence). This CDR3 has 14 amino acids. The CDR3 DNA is TGTGCCAGCAGCTTGCAGGGGAGCACAGATACGCAGTATTTT. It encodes CASSLQGSTDTQYF.

CDR3 DNA: TGTGCCACCTCCTCCGGGGGGTGGGGTGAGCAGTTCTTC. Translating it yields CATSSGGWGEQFF. The rearrangement joins TRBV6-6 to TRBJ2-1; TRBD2 matches 7 bases. The CDR3 extends over 13 amino acids. Germline V lookup: CDR1 MNHNY, CDR2 SVGAGI (reference sequence). J lost 9 bases, V lost 10 bases, and 12 bases had no gene match.

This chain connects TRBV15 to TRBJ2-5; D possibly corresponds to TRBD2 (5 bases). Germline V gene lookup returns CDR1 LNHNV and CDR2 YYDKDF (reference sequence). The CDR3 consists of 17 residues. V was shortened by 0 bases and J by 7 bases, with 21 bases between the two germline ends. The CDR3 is CATSRDRRTPADGTQYF. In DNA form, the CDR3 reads TGTGCCACCAGCAGAGATCGACGGACTCCGGCCGACGGGACCCAGTACTTC.

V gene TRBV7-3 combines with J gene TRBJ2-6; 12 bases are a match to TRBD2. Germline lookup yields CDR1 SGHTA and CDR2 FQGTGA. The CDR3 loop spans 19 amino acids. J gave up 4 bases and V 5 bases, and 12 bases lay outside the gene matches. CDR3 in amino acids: CASSVASGRVPWGANVLTF. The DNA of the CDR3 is TGTGCCAGCAGCGTGGCTAGCGGGAGGGTTCCTTGGGGGGCCAACGTCCTGACTTTC.